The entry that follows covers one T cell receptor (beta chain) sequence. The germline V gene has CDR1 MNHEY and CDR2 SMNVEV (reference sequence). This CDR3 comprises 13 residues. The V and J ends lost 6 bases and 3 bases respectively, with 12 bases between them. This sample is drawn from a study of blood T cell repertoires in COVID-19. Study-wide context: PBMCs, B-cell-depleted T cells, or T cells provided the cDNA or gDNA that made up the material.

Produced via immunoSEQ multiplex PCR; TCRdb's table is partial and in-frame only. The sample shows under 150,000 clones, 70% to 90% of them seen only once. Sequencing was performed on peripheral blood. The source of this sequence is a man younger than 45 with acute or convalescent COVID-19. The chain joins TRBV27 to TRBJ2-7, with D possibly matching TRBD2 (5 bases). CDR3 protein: CASSWTSLYEQYF. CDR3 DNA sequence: TGTGCCAGCAGCTGGACTTCGCTCTACGAGCAGTACTTC.